This TCR beta chain came from a study of blood T cell repertoires in COVID-19. Study-wide background: COVID-19 samples from acute and convalescent phases originated in the United States, Italy and Spain. T cells, B-cell-depleted T cells, or PBMCs supplied cDNA or gDNA.

Original methodology: Estimates of nucleated cell counts were drawn from the amplification of reference gene primers. Clones were read by immunoSEQ multiplex PCR, and TCRdb kept only the in-frame ones, dropping some. The D gene and trimming were derived from the DNA, and the V and J assignments and clone size from that table. The table records roughly 100,000 clones, roughly 88% of them present only once. Trimming pared 7 bases from V and 5 bases from J, leaving 20 bases between. This CDR3 is 15 amino acids long. Germline V gene lookup returns CDR1 SNHLY and CDR2 FYNNEI. This clonotype was sampled from a human donor in a cohort sampled during active COVID-19. The sequencing sample was made of peripheral blood. The chain uses TRBV2 and TRBJ2-5; maybe TRBD2 (6 bases). The CDR3 is CASTRKDYGWETQYF. CDR3 nucleotides: TGTGCCAGCACCCGAAAGGACTACGGTTGGGAGACCCAGTACTTC.